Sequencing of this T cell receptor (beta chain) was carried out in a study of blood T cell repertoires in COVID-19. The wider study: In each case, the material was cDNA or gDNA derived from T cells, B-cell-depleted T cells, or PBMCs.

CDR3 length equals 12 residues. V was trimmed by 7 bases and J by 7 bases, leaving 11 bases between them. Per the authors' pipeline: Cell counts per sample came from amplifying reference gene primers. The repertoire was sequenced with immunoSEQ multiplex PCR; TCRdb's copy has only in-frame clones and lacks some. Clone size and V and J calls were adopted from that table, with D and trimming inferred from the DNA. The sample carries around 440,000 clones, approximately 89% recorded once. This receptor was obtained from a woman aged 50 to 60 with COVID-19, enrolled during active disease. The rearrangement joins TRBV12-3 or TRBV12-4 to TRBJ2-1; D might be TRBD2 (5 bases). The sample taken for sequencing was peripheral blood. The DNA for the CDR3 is TGTGCCAGCACCCTTAGCGTGAATGAGCAGTTCTTC. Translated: CASTLSVNEQFF.